This T cell receptor (beta chain) is drawn from a study of T cells in Graves' hyperthyroidism and ophthalmopathy. The V end lost 0 bases, the J end lost 11 bases, and 14 bases lay between the germline ends. Per germline, CDR1 SGHTA and CDR2 FQGNSA. The CDR3 extends over 14 amino acids. Diagnostic assessment was based on clinical symptoms, serum thyroxine and TRAb, thyroid ultrasound and orbital computed tomography. RNA transcripts served as the template for amplifying TCR beta CDR3 regions. During a first-round RT-PCR of the TCR CDR3, the HTBI primer set was used. TCRdb itself ran the multiplex PCR reads through MiXCR, one entry per CDR3 protein. The table records 360,000 or so distinct CDR3 sequences, 18% of them present only once. This clonotype was detected many times.

The source is a woman aged 40 to 50 with Graves' ophthalmopathy. The chain combines TRBV7-2 with TRBJ1-5, with D possibly being TRBD1 (6 bases). Sequenced input: blood. The CDR3 here is CASSLAHRDTAQHF. CDR3 in DNA: TGTGCCAGCAGCTTAGCCCACCGGGACACAGCCCAGCATTTT.